This TCR beta chain derives from a study of blood T cell repertoires in COVID-19. Trimming removed 0 bases from V and 10 bases from J, with 17 bases in between. The germline CDR1 and CDR2 sequences are SGHNT and YYREEE (reference sequence). The CDR3 has 15 amino acids. The method was immunoSEQ multiplex PCR; TCRdb's version includes in-frame clones alone and lacks a portion of them. The table records approximately 170,000 clones, roughly nine tenths of them present only once. This sequence originates from a young man who had recovered from COVID-19. The gene calls are TRBV5-4 and TRBJ1-5; no clear D. The sample was peripheral blood. The CDR3 spells CASSLGGSLAEPQHF. For the CDR3, the DNA is TGTGCCAGCAGCTTGGGCGGCTCCTTGGCGGAACCCCAGCATTTT.